This TCR beta chain was obtained from a study of T cells in narcolepsy (dated by TCRdb to 2016 to 2019). For the wider study: Patients with narcolepsy type 1 or type 2 (NT1, NT2) were enrolled in the study together with healthy control donors. To look for autoreactive T cells in narcolepsy patients that target self-antigens of hypocretin neurons (hypocretin, TRIB2), the study used TCR Vbeta sequencing to follow clonotypes in blood and CSF.

Points on this clone: Its recognized antigen is unknown. No base quality values were provided; no much bigger clone lies one nucleotide off.

Library generation was performed with the immunoSEQ multiplex PCR assay. In its TCRdb copy, this immuneACCESS table keeps in-frame sequences only and misses some clones. Where compared with another copy, unresolved V genes explain less than half of these, and the others have no known cause. For this sample the table gives under 30,000 clones, of which around 85% were detected only once. The ten biggest clones cover under 1.5% of the sample. The CDR3, from cysteine to phenylalanine, totals 16 residues. Only the CDR3 DNA is retained, 48 bases long and in frame from the first base. Reading the germline V gene gives CDR1 SGHRS and CDR2 YFSETQ. V and J lose 4 bases and 1 base, and a span of 17 bases separates them. For TCR Vbeta sequencing, memory CD4+ T cells were sorted ex vivo from the peripheral blood of narcolepsy patients and healthy controls. The investigation overall reported the following: HCRT-specific and TRIB2-specific autoreactive clonotypes were highlighted in plots that compared CD4+ T cell clonotypes in CSF versus blood from the same patient. Patients and controls had similar numbers of sequenced blood memory CD4+ clonotypes, with averages of some 40,000 in patients and 33,354 in controls. Certain blood memory CD4+ repertoires from patients and controls had no sequences that matched autoreactive T cell clones. Autoreactive clonotypes were reported to be detected serially in the blood of the same patients and of different patients, but not in the blood of healthy controls.

Sequenced: CD45RA- memory CD4+ T cells from PBMCs. The cell subset or site label on this specimen signifies: memory T cells sorted ex vivo from peripheral blood. The sequence derives from a human donor with narcolepsy. This sequence uses TRBV5-1 and TRBJ1-1; the D gene assignment is ambiguous. The sequenced DNA is TGCGCCAGCAGCATCGACATCCTCATTAAGAACACTGAAGCTTTCTTT. This codes for CASSIDILIKNTEAFF.